The 3 T cell receptor beta chains listed next were all sequenced from one sample in a study of post-analysis software for immune sequencing data. Overall study findings and caveats: Included in a set of 5 or 6 TRBV segments more frequent in patients than controls were TRBV5-6, TRBV5-1 and TRBV20-1.

The TCR beta cDNA libraries carried unique molecular identifiers. MiXCR, run by TCRdb on the PCR reads, gives a single entry per CDR3 protein. The sample has about 200,000 distinct CDR3 sequences, roughly 28% seen once. Their antigens are not known. Specimen: blood. The receptors originated from a girl younger than 18 with multiple sclerosis.

This clonotype was recorded at least ten times. The chain employs TRBV10-3 and TRBJ2-7; TRBD1 matches 8 bases. The V gene's germline CDR1 is ENHRY and CDR2 SYGVKD. This CDR3 spans 13 amino acids. The V segment lost 8 bases and the J segment 6 bases; nucleotides outside the gene matches: 9. The CDR3 is CAIGRTGSSEQYF. Here the CDR3 DNA reads TGTGCCATCGGGAGGACAGGGAGTTCCGAGCAGTACTTC.

This clonotype was counted once. A read error is possible here, since a much larger clone lies one base away. The chain's CDR3 is CASGLDRGIGEQYF. The CDR3 coding sequence is TGCGCCAGCGGCTTGGACAGGGGAATTGGCGAGCAGTACTTC. The chain has TRBV5-1 and TRBJ2-4, with 9 positions matching TRBD1. The J call is doubtful: the DNA matches TRBJ2-7 better. In germline, CDR1 is SGHRS, CDR2 YFSETQ. This CDR3 contains 14 residues.

J is TRBJ1-2 and V is TRBV19, with D perhaps matching TRBD1 (5 bases). The germline V gene has CDR1 LNHDA and CDR2 SQIVND (reference sequence). This CDR3 contains 14 residues. The V and J ends lost 3 bases and 4 bases respectively, with 12 bases between them. The CDR3 protein is CASSMAGALYGYTF. DNA for the CDR3: TGTGCCAGTAGTATGGCCGGGGCCCTCTATGGCTACACCTTC.